The sequence of this T cell receptor beta chain was determined in a study of T cell responses to AZD1222 COVID-19 vaccine. The study, taken as a whole, reports: Recipients of AZD1222 seropositive at baseline numbered only 5 to 7.

Clones were sequenced by immunoSEQ multiplex PCR, and TCRdb holds only the in-frame ones, with some missing. The data show over 95,000 clones, approximately 90% seen once. Germline values: CDR1 MNHEY, CDR2 SVGAGI. Trimming left V 8 bases short and J 0 bases short, with 10 bases between. This CDR3 comprises 13 residues. With respect to this clone: The antigen is unknown.

The sequencing here drew on peripheral blood, taken 28 days after the second AZD1222 dose. The V and J genes are TRBV6-5 and TRBJ1-1; no definite D call. The sequence was obtained from an adult who received the AZD1222 COVID-19 vaccine. Here the CDR3 reads CASYGPMNTEAFF. The CDR3 bases are TGTGCCAGCTACGGTCCCATGAACACTGAAGCTTTCTTT.